This paragraph reports one T cell receptor beta chain. Antigen specificity is unknown. Other DNA sequences in this sample translate to the same CDR3. V dropped 1 base and J dropped 5 bases, with 5 bases sitting between them. Germline V gene sequence: CDR1 SGHAT, CDR2 FQNNGV. The CDR3 contains 12 residues. This sample was taken from a study of shared clonotypes between healthy human individuals. Study-wide results and caveats: What naive subsets generally showed was a larger estimated richness than memory subsets showed. A small donor pool kept down the genetic and exposure-history diversity that was represented.

A deep-level run was used for the assay. The authors split each subset's genomic DNA evenly across several immunoSEQ plates. Method: immunoSEQ multiplex PCR; TCRdb's copy keeps in-frame clones and lacks some. The repertoire holds over a million clones, with roughly 97% as singletons. This sequence originates from a man aged 25-40 years in good health. Sequencing input: naive CD4+ T cells sorted from blood. The sample's subset: CD45RA+ positively selected. The chain is built from TRBV11-2 and TRBJ1-2; no clear D. CDR3 protein: CASSLGPYGYTF. CDR3 coding DNA: TGTGCCAGCAGCTTAGGACCATATGGCTACACCTTC.